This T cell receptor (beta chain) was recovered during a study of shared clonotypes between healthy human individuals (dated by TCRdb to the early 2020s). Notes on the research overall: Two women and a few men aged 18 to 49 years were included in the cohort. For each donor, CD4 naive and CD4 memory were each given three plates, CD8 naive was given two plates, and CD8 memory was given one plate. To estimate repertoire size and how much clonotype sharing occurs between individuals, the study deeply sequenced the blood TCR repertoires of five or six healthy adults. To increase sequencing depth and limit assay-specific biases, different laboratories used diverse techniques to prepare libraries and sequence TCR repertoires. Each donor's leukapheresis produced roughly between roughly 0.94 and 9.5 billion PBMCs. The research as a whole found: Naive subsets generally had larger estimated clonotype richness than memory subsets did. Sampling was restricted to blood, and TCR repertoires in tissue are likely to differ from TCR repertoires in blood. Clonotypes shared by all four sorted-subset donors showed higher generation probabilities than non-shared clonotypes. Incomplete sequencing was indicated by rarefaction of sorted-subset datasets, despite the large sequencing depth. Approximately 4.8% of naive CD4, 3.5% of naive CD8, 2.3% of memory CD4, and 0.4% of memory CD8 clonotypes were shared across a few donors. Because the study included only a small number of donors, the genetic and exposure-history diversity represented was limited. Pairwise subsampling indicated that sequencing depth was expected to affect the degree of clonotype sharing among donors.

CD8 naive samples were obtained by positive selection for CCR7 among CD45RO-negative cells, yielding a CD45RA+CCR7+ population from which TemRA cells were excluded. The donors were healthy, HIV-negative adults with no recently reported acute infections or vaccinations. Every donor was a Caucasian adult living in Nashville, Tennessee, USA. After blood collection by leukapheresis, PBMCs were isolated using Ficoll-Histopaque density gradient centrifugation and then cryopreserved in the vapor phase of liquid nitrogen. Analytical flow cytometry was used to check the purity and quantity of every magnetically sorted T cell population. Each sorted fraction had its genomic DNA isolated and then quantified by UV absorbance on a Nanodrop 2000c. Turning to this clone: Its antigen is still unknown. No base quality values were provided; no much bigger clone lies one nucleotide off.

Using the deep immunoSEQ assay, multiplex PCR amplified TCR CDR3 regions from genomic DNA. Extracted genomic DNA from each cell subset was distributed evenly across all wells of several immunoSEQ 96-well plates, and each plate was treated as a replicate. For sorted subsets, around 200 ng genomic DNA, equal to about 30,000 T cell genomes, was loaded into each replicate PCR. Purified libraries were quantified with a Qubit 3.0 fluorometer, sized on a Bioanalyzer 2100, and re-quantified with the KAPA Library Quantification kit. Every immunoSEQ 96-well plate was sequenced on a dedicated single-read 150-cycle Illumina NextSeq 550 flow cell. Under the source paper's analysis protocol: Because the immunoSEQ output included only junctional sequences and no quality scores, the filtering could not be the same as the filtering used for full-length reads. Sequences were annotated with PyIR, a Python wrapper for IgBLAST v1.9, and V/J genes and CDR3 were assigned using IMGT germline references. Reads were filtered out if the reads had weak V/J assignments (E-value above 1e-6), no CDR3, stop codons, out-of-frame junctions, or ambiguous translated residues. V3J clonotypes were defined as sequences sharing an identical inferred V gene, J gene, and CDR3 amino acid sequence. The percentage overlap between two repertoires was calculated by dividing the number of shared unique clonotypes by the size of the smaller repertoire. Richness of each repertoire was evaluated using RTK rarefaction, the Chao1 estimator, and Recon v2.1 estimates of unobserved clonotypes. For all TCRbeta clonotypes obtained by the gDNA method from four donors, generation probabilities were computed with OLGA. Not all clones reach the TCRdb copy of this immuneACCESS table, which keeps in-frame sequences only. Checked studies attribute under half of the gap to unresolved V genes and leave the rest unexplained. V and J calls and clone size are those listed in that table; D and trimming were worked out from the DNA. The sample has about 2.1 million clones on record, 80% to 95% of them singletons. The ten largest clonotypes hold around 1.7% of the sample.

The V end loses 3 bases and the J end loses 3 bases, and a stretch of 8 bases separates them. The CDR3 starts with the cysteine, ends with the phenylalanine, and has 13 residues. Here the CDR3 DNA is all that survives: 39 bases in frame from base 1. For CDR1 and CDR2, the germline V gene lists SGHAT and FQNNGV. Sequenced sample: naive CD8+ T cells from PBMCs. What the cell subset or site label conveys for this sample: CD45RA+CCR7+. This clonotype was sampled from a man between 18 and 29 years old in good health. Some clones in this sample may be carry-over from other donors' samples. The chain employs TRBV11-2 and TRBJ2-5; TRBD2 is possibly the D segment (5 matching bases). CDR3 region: CASSFGIKETQYF. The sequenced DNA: TGTGCCAGCAGCTTCGGGATCAAAGAGACCCAGTACTTC.